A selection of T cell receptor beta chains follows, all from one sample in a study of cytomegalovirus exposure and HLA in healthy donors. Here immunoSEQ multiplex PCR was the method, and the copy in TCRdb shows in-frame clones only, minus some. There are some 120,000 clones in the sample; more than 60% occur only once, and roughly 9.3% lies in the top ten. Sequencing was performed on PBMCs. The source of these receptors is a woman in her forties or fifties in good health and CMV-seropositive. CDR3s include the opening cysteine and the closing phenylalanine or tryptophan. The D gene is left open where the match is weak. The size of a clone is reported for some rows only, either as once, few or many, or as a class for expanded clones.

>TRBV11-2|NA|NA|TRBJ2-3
TGTGCCAGTTCTAACAGGGGCACAGATACGCAGTATTTT
CASSNRGTDTQYF
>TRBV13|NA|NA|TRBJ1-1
TGTGCCAGCAGCTCCACATCGGGGGGCACTGAAGCTTTCTTT
CASSSTSGGTEAFF
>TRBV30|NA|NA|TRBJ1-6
TGTGCCTGGAGTGTTAAGTCCCCGCGATTGACCCTCCACTTT
CAWSVKSPRLTLHF
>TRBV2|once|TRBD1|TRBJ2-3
TGTGCCAGCAGTGAAAGCTCGACAGGGGGAGATACGCAGTATTTT
CASSESSTGGDTQYF
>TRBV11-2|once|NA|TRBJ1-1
TGTGCCAGCAGCTTAGAACCCGCAGGGTGGGAATTCACTGAAGCTTTCTTT
CASSLEPAGWEFTEAFF
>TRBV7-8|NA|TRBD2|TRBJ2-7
TGTGCCAGCAGCTCGACTAGCGGGGGCACTCAGCAGTACTTC
CASSSTSGGTQQYF
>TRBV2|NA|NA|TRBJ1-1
TGTGCCAGCAGTGTGGGGGCGACCACTGAAGCTTTCTTT
CASSVGATTEAFF
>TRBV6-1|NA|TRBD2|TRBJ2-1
TGTGCCAGCAGTGGGACTAGCGGGGGGGCCTACAATGAGCAGTTCTTC
CASSGTSGGAYNEQFF
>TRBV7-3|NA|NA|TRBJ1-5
TGTGCCAGCAGCTTGGGGCCCAATCAGCCCCAGCATTTT
CASSLGPNQPQHF
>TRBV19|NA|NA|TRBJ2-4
TGTGCCAGTAGTAGGGGAGGGGGACCCAAGTCGGACATTCAGTACTTC
CASSRGGGPKSDIQYF
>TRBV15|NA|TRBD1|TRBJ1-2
TGTGCCACCAGCAGAGACCCGGGACAGGGAGGCTACACCTTC
CATSRDPGQGGYTF
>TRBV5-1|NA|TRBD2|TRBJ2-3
TGCGCCAGCAGACTAGCGGACTCCCCGTTAGATACGCAGTATTTT
CASRLADSPLDTQYF
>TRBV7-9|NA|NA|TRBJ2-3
TGTGCCAGCAGCCCCCTGGGGGCCCAGTATTTT
CASSPLGAQYF
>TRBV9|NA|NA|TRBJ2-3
TGTGCCAGCAGCGTAGTGGACTCACCAGATACGCAGTATTTT
CASSVVDSPDTQYF
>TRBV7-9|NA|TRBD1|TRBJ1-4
TGTGCCAGCAGCTACAGGGGCGGGAATGAAAAACTGTTTTTT
CASSYRGGNEKLFF
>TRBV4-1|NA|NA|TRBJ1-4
TGCGCCAGCAGCCTTCAGGCTCAAGGCGAAAAACTGTTTTTT
CASSLQAQGEKLFF
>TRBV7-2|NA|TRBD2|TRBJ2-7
TGTGCCAGCAGCCCCGAGCGGGAGAACGAGCAGTACTTC
CASSPERENEQYF
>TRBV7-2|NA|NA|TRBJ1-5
TGTGCCAGCAGCTTGACCGGGGACAATCAGCCCCAGCATTTT
CASSLTGDNQPQHF
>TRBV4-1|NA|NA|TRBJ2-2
TGCGCCAGCAGCCGAGGCGGGGGCCCGAACACCGGGGAGCTGTTTTTT
CASSRGGGPNTGELFF
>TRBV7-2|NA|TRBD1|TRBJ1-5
TGTGCCAGCAGCAGACAGGGGGCGTTTGAGCCCCAGCATTTT
CASSRQGAFEPQHF
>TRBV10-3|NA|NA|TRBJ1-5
TGTGCCAGCAGTCCAGGAGGGAATCAGCCCCAGCATTTT
CASSPGGNQPQHF
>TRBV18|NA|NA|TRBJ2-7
TGTGCCAGCTCACCACCCGACACCTACGAGCAGTACTTC
CASSPPDTYEQYF
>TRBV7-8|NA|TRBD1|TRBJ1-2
TGTGCCAGCAGCGGCCATCAGGGGGCCTACTATGGCTACACCTTC
CASSGHQGAYYGYTF
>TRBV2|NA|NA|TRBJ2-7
TGTGCCAGCAGGTACTCCTACGAGCAGTACTTC
CASRYSYEQYF
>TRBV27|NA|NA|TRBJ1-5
TGTGCCAGCAGTTCAGGGGACGGCAATCAGCCCCAGCATTTT
CASSSGDGNQPQHF
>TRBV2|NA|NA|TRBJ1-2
TGTGCCAGCAGTGCCAGGGGTGGGGGCTACACCTTC
CASSARGGGYTF
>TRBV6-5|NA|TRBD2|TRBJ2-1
TGTGCCAGCAGTTACTGGCTAGCGGGAGGGGATGGTGAGCAGTTCTTC
CASSYWLAGGDGEQFF
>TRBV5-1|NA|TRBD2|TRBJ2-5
TGCGCCAGCAGCTTCTCTAGCGGGGGGGAAGAGACCCAGTACTTC
CASSFSSGGEETQYF
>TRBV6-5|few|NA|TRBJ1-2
TGTGCCAGCAGGCCCACAGAAAACTATGGCTACACCTTC
CASRPTENYGYTF
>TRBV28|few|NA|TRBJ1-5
TGTGCCAGCAGTCTCGACAGGTACCAGCCCCAGCATTTT
CASSLDRYQPQHF
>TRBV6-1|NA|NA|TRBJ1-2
TGTGCCAGCAGTGTGCAGGGTCTCGGTGGCTACACCTTC
CASSVQGLGGYTF
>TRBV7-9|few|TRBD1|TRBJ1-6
TGTGCCAGCAGGGGACAGAACAATAATTCACCCCTCCACTTT
CASRGQNNNSPLHF
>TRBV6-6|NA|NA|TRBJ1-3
TGTGCCGCGGGGGGCGCTGGAAACACCATATATTTT
CAAGGAGNTIYF
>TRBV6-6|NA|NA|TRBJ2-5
TGTGCCAGCAGTCGATCAACCAGCGAAGAGACCCAGTACTTC
CASSRSTSEETQYF
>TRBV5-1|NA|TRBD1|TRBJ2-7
TGCGCCAGCAGCGCCGGGACAGGACGTTCCTACGAGCAGTACTTC
CASSAGTGRSYEQYF
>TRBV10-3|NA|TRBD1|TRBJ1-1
TGTGCCATCAGGAGGGACAGTGAAGCTTTCTTT
CAIRRDSEAFF
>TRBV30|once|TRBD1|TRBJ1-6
TGTGCCTGGAGCGTAGACAGGGGAAATTCACCCCTCCACTTT
CAWSVDRGNSPLHF
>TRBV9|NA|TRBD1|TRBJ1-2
TGTGCCAGCAGCCCTTGGACAGGGGATGGCTACACCTTC
CASSPWTGDGYTF
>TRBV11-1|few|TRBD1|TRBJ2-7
TGTGCCAGCAGCTCTACGACAGGGAAATTTGCTTACGAGCAGTACTTC
CASSSTTGKFAYEQYF
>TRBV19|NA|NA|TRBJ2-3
TGTGCCAGCCAGGACAGAAACACAGATACGCAGTATTTT
CASQDRNTDTQYF